This T cell receptor beta chain derives from a study of blood T cell repertoires in COVID-19. The V gene end was trimmed by 8 bases and the J gene end by 3 bases; junction bases not matched to a gene: 3. The CDR3 spans 13 residues. CDR1 and CDR2 from the germline V gene are MNHEY and SMNVEV (reference sequence). Authors' processing steps: Amplification of reference gene primers was used by the study to estimate nucleated cell counts. Data came from immunoSEQ multiplex PCR; TCRdb stores just in-frame clones and leaves some out. V, J and clone size are those of that table, while D and trimming were read from the DNA. The table includes about 160,000 clones, approximately 84% detected once.

The receptor's source is a woman between 50 and 59 years old with COVID-19, enrolled during active disease. The specimen sequenced was peripheral blood. This chain connects TRBV27 to TRBJ2-2; the match to TRBD1 covers 7 bases. The chain's CDR3 is CASLQGYTGELFF. The DNA of the CDR3 is TGTGCCAGCTTACAGGGGTACACCGGGGAGCTGTTTTTT.